The rows below give T cell receptor beta chains drawn from one sample of a study of cytomegalovirus exposure and HLA in healthy donors. Profiling relied on immunoSEQ multiplex PCR, and the TCRdb table lists in-frame clones only, not all of them. The table includes more than 85,000 clones, roughly 60% detected once. Sequenced sample: PBMCs. The receptors originated from a human donor in good health. Each CDR3 is given with its conserved first and last residue. Each record gives: J gene, D gene, clone size, V gene, CDR3 protein, CDR3 DNA. A D gene is named only where the DNA matches it firmly. Expanded clones get a size class; other rows say once, few or many, or leave the size out.

j_gene: TRBJ2-5
d_gene: NA
abundance: few
v_gene: TRBV30
CDR3aa: CAWSVGSSNLETQYF
CDR3nt: TGTGCCTGGAGTGTGGGTAGCTCGAACTTAGAGACCCAGTACTTC

j_gene: TRBJ1-2
d_gene: TRBD1
abundance: NA
v_gene: TRBV30
CDR3aa: CAWSFTGTVVYGYTF
CDR3nt: TGTGCCTGGAGCTTTACCGGGACAGTCGTATATGGCTACACCTTC

j_gene: TRBJ1-2
d_gene: NA
abundance: NA
v_gene: TRBV27
CDR3aa: CASSLASGNGYTF
CDR3nt: TGTGCCAGCAGTTTAGCGTCCGGGAATGGCTACACCTTC

j_gene: TRBJ1-2
d_gene: NA
abundance: once
v_gene: TRBV19
CDR3aa: CASSQKTEAINYGYTF
CDR3nt: TGTGCCAGTAGTCAGAAGACGGAGGCAATTAACTATGGCTACACCTTC

j_gene: TRBJ1-4
d_gene: TRBD1
abundance: NA
v_gene: TRBV6-6
CDR3aa: CASSYGGQPNEKLFF
CDR3nt: TGTGCCAGCAGTTACGGGGGACAGCCTAATGAAAAACTGTTTTTT

j_gene: TRBJ2-1
d_gene: TRBD2
abundance: NA
v_gene: TRBV11-2
CDR3aa: CASSLYWASGGYNEQFF
CDR3nt: TGTGCCAGCAGCTTATATTGGGCTAGCGGGGGTTACAATGAGCAGTTCTTC

j_gene: TRBJ2-5
d_gene: TRBD1
abundance: NA
v_gene: TRBV29-1
CDR3aa: CSTGQAPQETQYF
CDR3nt: TGCAGCACCGGACAGGCTCCCCAAGAGACCCAGTACTTC

j_gene: TRBJ1-3
d_gene: TRBD1
abundance: NA
v_gene: TRBV30
CDR3aa: CAWLGQGGNTIYF
CDR3nt: TGTGCCTGGTTAGGACAGGGAGGAAACACCATATATTTT

j_gene: TRBJ1-5
d_gene: NA
abundance: NA
v_gene: TRBV6-4
CDR3aa: CASSSRREGRGNQPQHF
CDR3nt: TGTGCCAGCAGCAGCCGCAGGGAGGGCCGGGGCAATCAGCCCCAGCATTTT

j_gene: TRBJ2-7
d_gene: NA
abundance: NA
v_gene: TRBV20-1
CDR3aa: CSAYDSTEQYF
CDR3nt: TGCAGTGCTTATGACAGTACCGAGCAGTACTTC

j_gene: TRBJ1-2
d_gene: NA
abundance: NA
v_gene: TRBV4-1
CDR3aa: CASSQATLYGYTF
CDR3nt: TGCGCCAGCAGCCAAGCTACCCTATACGGCTACACCTTC

j_gene: TRBJ1-1
d_gene: NA
abundance: NA
v_gene: TRBV7-9
CDR3aa: CASSLALGGNTEAFF
CDR3nt: TGTGCCAGCAGCTTAGCGTTGGGGGGGAACACTGAAGCTTTCTTT

j_gene: TRBJ1-1
d_gene: NA
abundance: NA
v_gene: TRBV13
CDR3aa: CASSSDMNTEAFF
CDR3nt: TGTGCCAGCAGCTCTGACATGAACACTGAAGCTTTCTTT

j_gene: TRBJ2-1
d_gene: NA
abundance: few
v_gene: TRBV7-9
CDR3aa: CASSTLEDEQFF
CDR3nt: TGTGCCAGCAGCACACTAGAAGATGAGCAGTTCTTC

j_gene: TRBJ2-7
d_gene: NA
abundance: NA
v_gene: TRBV10-3
CDR3aa: CAISSDGEEQYF
CDR3nt: TGTGCCATCAGCAGCGACGGTGAGGAGCAGTACTTC

j_gene: TRBJ2-7
d_gene: NA
abundance: few
v_gene: TRBV7-2
CDR3aa: CASSLNPGHRYEQYF
CDR3nt: TGTGCCAGCAGCTTAAATCCGGGACACCGCTACGAGCAGTACTTC

j_gene: TRBJ2-1
d_gene: TRBD2
abundance: NA
v_gene: TRBV5-1
CDR3aa: CASSLVLAGNNEQFF
CDR3nt: TGCGCCAGCAGCTTGGTACTAGCGGGAAACAATGAGCAGTTCTTC

j_gene: TRBJ2-7
d_gene: TRBD1
abundance: once
v_gene: TRBV6-5
CDR3aa: CASQSGQGYYYEQYF
CDR3nt: TGTGCCAGCCAGTCAGGACAGGGGTATTACTACGAGCAGTACTTC

j_gene: TRBJ2-7
d_gene: TRBD1
abundance: once
v_gene: TRBV11-2
CDR3aa: CASRLTGDEQYF
CDR3nt: TGTGCCAGCAGACTAACAGGGGACGAGCAGTACTTC